The 6 T cell receptor beta chains listed next were all sequenced from one sample in a study of blood T cells in healthy people across ages. Next came a second PCR, run for roughly 7 to 12 cycles, which used a sample-barcoded 5' primer along with a J-beta primer mix. TCRdb reanalysed the 5' RACE reads using MiXCR and keeps one entry per CDR3 protein. The data hold 850,000 to 1,100,000 distinct CDR3 sequences, with 35% to 40% observed a single time. The sequencing input was blood. The receptors derive from a man between 18 and 29 years old in good health.

The chain couples TRBV20-1 to TRBJ1-6; 7 bases fit TRBD1. Germline V CDR1 and CDR2: DFQATT, SNEGSKA (reference sequence). Trimming took 3 bases from V and 7 from J; bases not matched to a gene: 9. This CDR3 is built from 15 residues. The CDR3 loop reads CSARTRGQSNSPLHF. In DNA form, the CDR3 reads TGCAGTGCTAGGACCAGGGGACAGTCAAATTCACCCCTCCACTTT.

The genes are TRBV9 and TRBJ2-1, with D hard to call. CDR3 size: 14 residues. V dropped 0 bases and J dropped 5 bases, with 9 bases sitting between them. Germline CDR1 is SGDLS and CDR2 is YYNGEE. CDR3 residues: CASSVAVTNNEQFF. CDR3 nucleotides: TGTGCCAGCAGCGTAGCGGTGACCAACAATGAGCAGTTCTTC.

The chain uses TRBV7-9 and TRBJ1-1; TRBD1 is a possible D gene (5 bases). V lost 7 bases and J 3 bases, leaving 12 bases between the germline ends. This CDR3 is built from 13 residues. CDR1 is SEHNR and CDR2 is FQNEAQ in the germline V gene (reference sequence). DNA of the CDR3: TGTGCCAGCACCGGGGCGACGCACACTGAAGCTTTCTTT. It yields the protein CASTGATHTEAFF.

V is TRBV7-2 and J is TRBJ2-1; possible D gene TRBD1, 6 bases. The CDR3 consists of 16 residues. V lost 7 bases and J 0 bases, leaving 16 bases between the germline ends. Germline-derived CDR1 and CDR2 are SGHTA and FQGNSA. This CDR3 is CASIMGAESSYNEQFF. The CDR3 nucleotides are TGTGCCAGCATCATGGGGGCGGAAAGCTCCTACAATGAGCAGTTCTTC.

In the case of this clonotype: A far larger clone is just one base off, so this is likely a read error. J is TRBJ1-2 and V is TRBV12-3 or TRBV12-4; no clear D. V was cut by 1 base and J by 3 bases, with 6 bases left in between. The CDR3 covers 13 residues. The CDR3 protein is CASSLVGYYGYTF. The CDR3 region has the DNA TGTGCCAGCAGTTTAGTGGGGTACTATGGCTACACCTTC.

This clonotype was seen only a few times. The rearrangement uses TRBV20-1 and TRBJ1-2; D ambiguous. Per the germline V gene, CDR1 is DFQATT and CDR2 is SNEGSKA (reference sequence). The CDR3 is made up of 13 amino acids. V lost 0 bases, J lost 4 bases, and 9 bases lay in between. CDR3 nucleotides: TGCAGTGCTAGAGAGGTGGGTAGCTATGGCTACACCTTC. Protein product: CSAREVGSYGYTF.